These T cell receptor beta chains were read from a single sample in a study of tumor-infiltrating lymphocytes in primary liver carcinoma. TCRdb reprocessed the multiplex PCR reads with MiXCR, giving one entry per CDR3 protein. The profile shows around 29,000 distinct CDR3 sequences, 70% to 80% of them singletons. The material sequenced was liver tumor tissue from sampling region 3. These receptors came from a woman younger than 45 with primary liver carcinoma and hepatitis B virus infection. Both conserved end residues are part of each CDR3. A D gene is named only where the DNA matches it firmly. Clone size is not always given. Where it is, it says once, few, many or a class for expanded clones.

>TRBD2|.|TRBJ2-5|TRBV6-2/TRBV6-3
CASSSYDISGSSTSETQYF
TGTGCCAGCAGCTCCTACGATATTAGCGGGAGTTCTACTAGTGAGACCCAGTACTTC
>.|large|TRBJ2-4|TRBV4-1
CASSPEMNRDTSKWYF
TGCGCCAGCAGCCCAGAGATGAATAGGGACACGAGCAAGTGGTACTTC
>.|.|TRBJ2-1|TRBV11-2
CASSLPVGKGKQFF
TGTGCCAGCAGCTTACCAGTGGGGAAAGGGAAGCAGTTCTTC
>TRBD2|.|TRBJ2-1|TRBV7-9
CASSLDGRGSSYNERFF
TGTGCCAGCAGCTTAGATGGGCGCGGGAGCTCCTACAATGAGCGGTTCTTC
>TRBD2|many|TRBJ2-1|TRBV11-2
CASMRLAGGRYNEQFF
TGTGCCAGCATGAGGCTAGCGGGAGGAAGATACAATGAGCAGTTCTTC
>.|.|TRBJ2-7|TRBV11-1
CASSPRTARLHEQYF
TGTGCCAGCAGCCCTCGGACAGCAAGACTACACGAGCAGTACTTC
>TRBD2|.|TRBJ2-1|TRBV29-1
CGALRDYNGQLF
TGCGGCGCCCTAAGGGACTACAATGGGCAGCTCTTC
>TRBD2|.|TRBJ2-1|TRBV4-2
CVSGHHIAGGSRGEQFF
TGTGTCAGCGGCCACCATATTGCGGGAGGGTCCAGAGGTGAGCAATTCTTC
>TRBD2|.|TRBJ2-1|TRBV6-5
CASSYRGSSGSRYGNEQFF
TGTGCCAGCAGTTACCGCGGGAGTAGCGGGAGTAGGTACGGCAATGAGCAGTTCTTC
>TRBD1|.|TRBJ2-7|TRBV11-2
CASSLAGQPPYEQYF
TGTGCCAGCAGCTTAGCGGGACAGCCCCCTTACGAGCAGTACTTC
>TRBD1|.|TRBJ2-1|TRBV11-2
CDSSFNRDRGTQVSYNEQFF
TGTGACAGCAGCTTCAACCGGGACAGGGGGACCCAAGTCTCCTACAATGAGCAGTTCTTC
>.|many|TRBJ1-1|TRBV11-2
CASSRSAGVEAFF
TGTGCCAGCAGCCGAAGCGCAGGGGTAGAAGCTTTCTTT
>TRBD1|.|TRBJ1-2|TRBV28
CANIQRQGANHGYTF
TGTGCCAACATCCAAAGACAGGGGGCTAACCATGGCTACACCTTC
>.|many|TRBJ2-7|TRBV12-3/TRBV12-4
CASTRREYYEQYF
TGTGCCAGCACCCGACGGGAATACTACGAGCAGTACTTC
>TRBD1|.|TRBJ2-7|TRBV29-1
CSVEVQGAYEQYF
TGTAGCGTTGAAGTACAGGGGGCCTACGAGCAGTACTTC
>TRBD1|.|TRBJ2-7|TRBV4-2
CACSPSGGRGTYEQYF
TGTGCCTGCAGCCCATCTGGGGGCAGGGGGACCTACGAGCAGTACTTC
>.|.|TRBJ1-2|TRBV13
CARSPRDGHGYGYIF
TGTGCCAGAAGCCCCCGAGACGGACACGGCTATGGCTACATCTTC
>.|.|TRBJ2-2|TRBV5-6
CASSLTPRVTRGLFF
TGTGCCAGCAGCTTGACACCCAGGGTCACCCGGGGGCTGTTTTTT
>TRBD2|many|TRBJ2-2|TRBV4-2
CASSQRTSGAVTGELFF
TGTGCCAGCAGCCAACGCACAAGCGGGGCAGTCACCGGGGAGCTGTTTTTT
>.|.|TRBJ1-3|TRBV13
CASRFRGTPSVNTIYF
TGTGCCAGCAGGTTTAGGGGGACGCCCTCTGTAAACACCATATATTTT
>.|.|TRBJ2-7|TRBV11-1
CASGLGYVPEQYF
TGTGCCAGCGGCTTAGGATACGTCCCCGAGCAATACTTC
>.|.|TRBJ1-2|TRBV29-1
CSGGGFDDYIF
TGCAGCGGGGGGGGGTTCGATGACTACATCTTC
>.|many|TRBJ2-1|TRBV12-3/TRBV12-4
CASMPGRNEQFF
TGTGCCAGCATGCCGGGCCGCAATGAGCAGTTCTTC
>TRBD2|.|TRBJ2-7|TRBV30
CTWRGLAGNSYEQYF
TGTACCTGGAGGGGACTAGCGGGGAACTCCTACGAGCAGTACTTC
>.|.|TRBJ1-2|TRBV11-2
CVSSLTIQGDGGCTF
TGTGTCAGCAGCTTAACAATACAGGGAGATGGTGGCTGCACCTTC
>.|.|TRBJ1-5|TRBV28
CASTPAGASNQPQHF
TGTGCCAGCACTCCCGCGGGGGCTTCCAATCAGCCCCAGCATTTT
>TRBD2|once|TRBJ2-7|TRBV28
CASSAFGGAYYEQYF
TGCGCCAGCAGTGCCTTCGGGGGGGCCTACTACGAGCAGTACTTC
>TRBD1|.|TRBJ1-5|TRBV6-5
CASSQRQGSCQPKYF
TGTGCCAGCAGCCAGAGACAGGGGAGTTGTCAGCCCAAGTATTTT
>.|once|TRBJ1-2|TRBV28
CAISLIPYGYTF
TGTGCCATCAGTTTAATCCCCTATGGTTACACCTTC
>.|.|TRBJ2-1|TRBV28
CSSSFFGEQFF
TGCTCCAGCAGTTTTTTTGGTGAGCAGTTCTTC
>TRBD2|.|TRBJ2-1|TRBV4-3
CASSHNVAGVGDEQFF
TGCGCCAGCAGCCATAACGTAGCGGGAGTCGGAGATGAGCAGTTCTTC
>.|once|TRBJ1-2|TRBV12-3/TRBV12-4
CASNRAGAHGYTF
TGTGCCAGTAATCGCGCAGGGGCCCATGGCTACACCTTC
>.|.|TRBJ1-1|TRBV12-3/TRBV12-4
CAGSWSAPNTGAFF
TGTGCAGGCAGCTGGAGTGCCCCTAACACTGGAGCTTTCTTT
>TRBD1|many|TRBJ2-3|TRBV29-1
CSVGDRTLTDTQYF
TGCAGTGTTGGGGACAGGACCCTCACAGATACGCAGTATTTT
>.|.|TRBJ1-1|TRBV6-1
CASSVDGGYTEAFF
TGTGCCAGCAGTGTTGACGGAGGGTATACTGAAGCTTTCTTT
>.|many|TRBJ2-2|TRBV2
CASSELGYTGELFF
TGTGCCAGCAGTGAGCTGGGGTACACCGGGGAGCTGTTTTTT
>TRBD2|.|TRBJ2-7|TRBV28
CVSFTSGRTSNNEQYF
TGTGTCAGCTTCACTAGCGGGAGAACCTCCAACAACGAGCAGTACTTC
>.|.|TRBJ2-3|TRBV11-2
CASSPGSVGPDTQYF
TGTGCCAGCAGCCCTGGATCAGTGGGCCCAGATACGCAGTATTTT
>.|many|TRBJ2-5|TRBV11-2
CASSQMYQGTRYF
TGTGCCAGCAGCCAAATGTACCAAGGGACCCGGTACTTC
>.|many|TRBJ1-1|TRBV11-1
CASSLMSLNTEAFF
TGTGCCAGCAGCCTAATGTCCCTGAACACTGAAGCTTTCTTT